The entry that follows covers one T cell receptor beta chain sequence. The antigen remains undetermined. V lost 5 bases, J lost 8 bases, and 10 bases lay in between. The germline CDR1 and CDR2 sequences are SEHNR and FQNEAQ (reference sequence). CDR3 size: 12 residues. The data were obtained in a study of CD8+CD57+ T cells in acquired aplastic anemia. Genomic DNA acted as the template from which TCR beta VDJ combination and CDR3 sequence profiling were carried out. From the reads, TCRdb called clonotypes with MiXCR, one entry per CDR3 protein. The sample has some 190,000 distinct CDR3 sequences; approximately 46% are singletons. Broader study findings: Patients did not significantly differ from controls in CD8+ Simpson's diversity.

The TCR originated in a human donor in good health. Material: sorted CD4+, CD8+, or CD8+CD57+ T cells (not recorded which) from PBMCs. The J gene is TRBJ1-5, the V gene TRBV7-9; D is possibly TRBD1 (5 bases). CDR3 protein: CASSQGDEPQHF. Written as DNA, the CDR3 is TGTGCCAGCAGCCAAGGGGACGAGCCCCAGCATTTT.